The 17 T cell receptor beta chains presented below share a single source sample, sequenced in a study of cytomegalovirus exposure and HLA in healthy donors. The PCR was carried out with 60 Vbeta primers and 13 Jbeta primers. Some clones are missing from TCRdb's copy, which holds only in-frame ones; the method was immunoSEQ multiplex PCR. The table lists 150,000 to 200,000 clones, 75% to 80% of them singletons. Sequenced material: PBMCs. These receptors were obtained from a man in his forties or fifties in good health and CMV-seropositive.

The chain has TRBV5-4 and TRBJ2-1; perhaps TRBD2 as D (6 bases). The CDR3 is 16 residues long. Germline V gene data show CDR1 as SGHNT and CDR2 as YYREEE (reference sequence). V dropped 1 base and J dropped 7 bases, with 18 bases sitting between them. CDR3 bases: TGTGCCAGCAGCTTGTCCGGGGCGAGCGGAGGGAATGAGCAGTTCTTC. This encodes CASSLSGASGGNEQFF.

V is TRBV19 and J is TRBJ2-1; 7 nucleotides agree with TRBD2. Germline loops: CDR1 LNHDA, CDR2 SQIVND (reference sequence). Germline trimming cut 5 bases from V and 8 bases from J; bases unmatched to any gene: 6. CDR3 length: 13 amino acids. CDR3 residues: CASSYGRRDEQFF. DNA for the CDR3: TGTGCCAGTAGTTACGGGAGGAGGGATGAGCAGTTCTTC.

Here the CDR3 DNA reads TGTGCCAGCAGCGATACAAACAATCAGCCCCAGCATTTT. Its translation: CASSDTNNQPQHF. The chain couples TRBV7-9 to TRBJ1-5; D call uncertain. Trimming left V 5 bases short and J 3 bases short, with 8 bases between. The CDR3 totals 13 residues. Germline V lookup: CDR1 SEHNR, CDR2 FQNEAQ (reference sequence). Complete variable domain (other parts from reference TRBV7-9 and TRBJ1-5): DTGVSQNPRHKITKRGQNVTFRCDPISEHNRLYWYRQTLGQGPEFLTYFQNEAQLEKSRLLSDRFSAERPKGSFSTLEIQRTEQGDSAMYLCASSDTNNQPQHFGDGTRLSIL.

This chain links TRBV6-1 with TRBJ2-5, with 8 bases fitting TRBD1. Near its end, the DNA agrees better with TRBJ2-7, so the J call may be wrong. In germline, CDR1 is MNHNS, CDR2 SASEGT. The CDR3 is 15 residues long. The CDR3 nucleotides read TGTGCCAGCAGTGTCTATAGGACAGGGATGATCGAGCAGTACTTC. This codes for CASSVYRTGMIEQYF.

This clone was seen a handful of times. This chain joins TRBV18 and TRBJ2-3; 14 bases fit TRBD2. In germline, CDR1 is KGHSH, CDR2 LQKENI. This CDR3 comprises 15 residues. V lost 0 bases, J lost 12 bases, and 5 bases stayed unmatched. The CDR3 reads CASSPPETSGRVQYF. The CDR3 nucleotides are TGTGCCAGCTCACCACCGGAGACTAGCGGGAGGGTTCAGTATTTT.

The J gene is TRBJ1-2, the V gene TRBV10-1; 7 nucleotides line up with TRBD1. Trimming at V came to 2 bases and at J to 10 bases, leaving 7 bases not matched to a gene. This CDR3 region has 13 residues. CDR1 and CDR2 (germline): WNHNN, SYGVQD (reference sequence). The CDR3: CASSERSQGTYTF. The CDR3 bases are TGCGCCAGCAGTGAGCGGTCACAGGGGACCTACACCTTC.

The gene calls are TRBV11-3 and TRBJ2-1, with TRBD2 identical over 8 bases. This CDR3 has 16 amino acids. The ends lost 5 bases at V and 4 bases at J; junction bases unmatched: 10. Germline CDR1 and CDR2: SGHNT and YENEEA. The CDR3 here is CASSLRGGVSYNEQFF. DNA of the CDR3: TGTGCCAGCAGCCTTCGGGGGGGCGTGTCGTACAATGAGCAGTTCTTC.

The chain is built from TRBV11-3 and TRBJ2-1; TRBD1 matches at 8 bases. The V segment lost 5 bases and the J segment 9 bases; nucleotides outside the gene matches: 6. Per the germline V gene, CDR1 is SGHNT and CDR2 is YENEEA. This CDR3 contains 13 residues. The CDR3 spells CASSPDRDSEQFF. CDR3 DNA: TGTGCCAGCAGCCCGGACAGGGATTCTGAGCAGTTCTTC.

This clone was seen a single time. This chain joins TRBV9 and TRBJ2-1; 14 nucleotides agree with TRBD2. V shed 4 bases and J 3 bases; nucleotides not matched to a gene: 3. The germline CDR1 and CDR2 sequences are SGDLS and YYNGEE. The CDR3 runs to 16 residues. In DNA form, the CDR3 reads TGTGCCAGCAGCCGGACTAGCGGGAGGATCTACAATGAGCAGTTCTTC. Its protein is CASSRTSGRIYNEQFF.

This clone was seen only a few times. The V call is TRBV5-6, the J call TRBJ2-2; D is unclear. This CDR3 is 12 amino acids long. Per germline, CDR1 SGHDT and CDR2 YYEEEE. V lost 2 bases and J lost 7, with 6 bases in between. The CDR3 sequence: CASSFPVGELFF. The CDR3 DNA reads TGTGCCAGCAGCTTCCCGGTCGGGGAGCTGTTTTTT. The full variable domain, in which reference TRBV5-6 and TRBJ2-2 provide the parts outside the CDR3, is DAGVTQSPTHLIKTRGQQVTLRCSPKSGHDTVSWYQQALGQGPQFIFQYYEEEERQRGNFPDRFSGHQFPNYSSELNVNALLLGDSALYLCASSFPVGELFFGEGSRLTVL.

The chain has TRBV18 and TRBJ2-7, with D possibly TRBD1 on 6 matching bases. There are 15 residues in the CDR3. Germline V CDR1 and CDR2: KGHSH, LQKENI. Trimming removed 3 bases from V and 2 bases from J, with 14 bases in between. Here the CDR3 reads CASSPGADIPYEQYF. Here the CDR3 DNA reads TGTGCCAGCTCACCGGGGGCCGACATTCCCTACGAGCAGTACTTC.

The genes are TRBV4-1 and TRBJ2-2, with TRBD1 matching over 8 bases. This CDR3 spans 17 amino acids. The germline gives CDR1 MGHRA, CDR2 YSYEKL. The ends lost 1 base at V and 1 base at J; junction bases unmatched: 5. This chain's CDR3 is CASSQGRGPLNTGELFF. The DNA for the CDR3 is TGCGCCAGCAGCCAAGGCAGGGGGCCTCTGAACACCGGGGAGCTGTTTTTT.

The rearrangement joins TRBV19 to TRBJ2-1; 10 bases are shared with TRBD2. Germline V gene sequence: CDR1 LNHDA, CDR2 SQIVND (reference sequence). J gave up 7 bases and V 5 bases, and 8 bases lay outside the gene matches. The CDR3 is made up of 15 amino acids. CDR3 bases: TGTGCCAGTAGTCCCCGACTAGCGGGTTTGAATGAGCAGTTCTTC. This gives the protein CASSPRLAGLNEQFF.

This clone came up a few times. Within the sample, other DNA sequences also encode this same CDR3. The V gene is TRBV5-1, the J gene TRBJ2-5; perhaps TRBD2 as D (6 bases). CDR3 length equals 14 residues. Trimming stripped 2 bases from V and 0 bases from J, with 8 bases between. CDR1 and CDR2 from the germline V gene are SGHRS and YFSETQ. DNA for the CDR3: TGCGCCAGCAGCTTTGGAGGGAACCAAGAGACCCAGTACTTC. Translating it yields CASSFGGNQETQYF.

V and J are TRBV28 and TRBJ2-7; a weak D match, TRBD1 (6 bases). Per the germline V gene, CDR1 is MDHEN and CDR2 is SYDVKM. Trimming pared 7 bases from V and 3 bases from J, leaving 10 bases between. The length of the CDR3 is 12 residues. As DNA, the CDR3 is TGTGCCAGCATCCTAGGGGGCTACGAGCAGTACTTC. Protein product: CASILGGYEQYF.

V usage is TRBV5-4 and J usage is TRBJ2-7, with D possibly TRBD1 on 6 matching bases. Germline assignment: CDR1 SGHNT and CDR2 YYREEE (reference sequence). V was pared by 3 bases and J by 7 bases, with 14 bases between. This CDR3 is built from 13 residues. Written as DNA, the CDR3 is TGTGCCAGCAGCTCGACACAGGGAAGGGAGCAGTACTTC. Its translation: CASSSTQGREQYF.

The CDR3 loop reads CASSLGEQGTSSPLHF. In nucleotides, the CDR3 is TGTGCCAGCAGCTTAGGAGAGCAGGGTACCAGTTCACCCCTCCACTTT. V and J are TRBV7-8 and TRBJ1-6, with TRBD1 as a possible D gene (5 bases). Trimming took off 1 base at V and 9 bases at J, with 16 bases between the two ends. Germline V CDR1 and CDR2: SGHVS, FQNEAQ. The CDR3 is 16 residues long.